The present TCR beta chain was sequenced within a study of HIV-infected patients and healthy controls (dated 2014 in TCRdb). A note on the overall study: CD4 counts rose modestly but significantly in about 90% of the 16 patients after three months of therapy, yet stayed below normal ranges. The study tested whether deep TCR repertoire sequencing of HIV patients' small blood samples could capture immune perturbation and reconstitution. CD8 counts did not change consistently during early therapy, while the CD4:CD8 ratio increased slightly. An undetectable viral load was attained by 11 of 16 patients by the second bleed and by all patients after a further year of therapy. Patients lacked overall T-cell lymphocytopenia, and total CDR3 counts per chain did not differ significantly from controls. Overall results and qualifications from the work: Only roughly 14 weeks of therapy was reflected in the treated samples, a period arguably too short to observe immune reconstitution given low adult thymic output. Compared with untreated HIV+ repertoires, healthy control repertoires had roughly threefold more distinct CDR3s and higher Shannon diversity. Slight age and sex profile differences between the study cohorts did not explain the observed diversity differences. Eight alpha and eight beta V genes showed significantly different mean usage between HIV-infected patients and controls. Processing was restricted to sixteen HIV-infected individuals, which the authors judged to be a major constraint on the generalizability of the findings. Using whole blood restricted sequencing depth and prevented separating the dynamics of distinct T-cell subpopulations. HIV-infected repertoires had significantly higher mean Gini indices than controls, possibly reflecting oligoclonality. MAIT cell alpha-chain CDR3s were present at high frequency in healthy controls but severely depleted in HIV+ repertoires. The apparent post-therapy recovery of the Gini index in HIV-infected patients was not reproduced in size-matched repertoire data. Healthy controls shared more CDR3s between individuals than HIV+ patients, by Jaccard index and by count of highly shared sequences. During therapy, a significant decrease in frequency was seen for HIV-associated CDR3s, whereas no significant change was found for CMV-associated CDR3s, although most of them became more frequent. Unequal numbers of distinct sequences between patients and controls complicated comparisons, and size-matching overweighted rare events from HIV-infected data. HLA typing of donors was not performed in the study. The pairing of alpha and beta chains was not determined in the samples.

Follow-up blood from HIV-infected patients was collected roughly three months, about 14 weeks, after antiretroviral therapy began. Whole blood was used without cell fractionation, so all unsorted peripheral T cells were reflected in the repertoire. For RNA extraction, around 2.5 ml of peripheral blood was drawn into Tempus tubes. Enrollment excluded patients who had febrile or AIDS-related illness, tumors, hepatitis B or C coinfection, immunomodulatory therapy, recent vaccination or treatment interruptions. The TURBO-DNase kit was used to remove leftover genomic DNA, and GLOBINclear was used to deplete globin mRNA. Regarding this clonotype: The antigen it recognizes is unknown. No clone much larger than this one lies a single base away; base qualities are absent.

Using SuperScript III with primers targeting the alpha and beta constant regions, 400 to 550 ng of RNA was reverse transcribed. Separate libraries for the alpha and beta chains were generated through chain-specific third strand synthesis that incorporated multiplexing indices. The protocol used a single primer pair to amplify all rearrangements within a chain, which avoided primer bias, and attached molecular barcodes to each cDNA molecule. Purified cDNA was ligated with T4 RNA Ligase 1 onto a 5' RACE adapter bearing a random hexamer and the SP2 sequencing primer site. With slow temperature ramps used to favor optimal annealing, second strand synthesis was primed from the SP2 site with Phusion polymerase. Two random hexamer sequences, both added before amplification and joined together, made up the 12-nucleotide barcode of each molecule. A brief initial PCR introduced P5 and P7 adapter elements together with a second index, and an approximately 25-cycle amplification PCR using P5s and P7 primers was subsequently performed. Libraries received approximately 25 PCR cycles in total, were quantified on a Qubit, sized on a Bioanalyzer, and diluted to approximately 4 nM. Sequencing of the normalized libraries was performed on an Illumina MiSeq with 2 x 250 paired-end kits. Into around 9.5 ul Tris-Cl, the reverse transcription reactions were eluted following cleanup on MinElute columns. The adapter ligations were run for roughly 25 hours at 16 degrees C, and AMPure XP beads at a 1:1 ratio were afterwards used to clean them. The study's own analysis went as follows. A modified Decombinator that output V, J, insert and barcode information was used to process the demultiplexed FASTQ files. Sequences that shared a barcode but differed from the dominant sequence were treated as errors and discarded, and barcodes were clustered at Levenshtein distance 3 and counted to estimate the original cDNA molecules. The R packages ineq, vegan, igraph and RCytoscape were used for downstream analyses, with IMGT nomenclature and CDR3 definitions applied. V gene usage was computed over distinct sequences, each TCR counted once to avoid skew from clonal expansion. Unique CDR3 amino acid sequences within a donor were connected in similarity networks whenever two sequences differed by a single Levenshtein edit. The authors compiled published HIV-specific CDR3s (almost 95 alpha, several hundred beta) and CMV-specific CDR3s (about 13 alpha, 250 or so beta) and searched for them in the repertoires. Random subsampling to size-matched repertoires showed patients' decreased diversity was not caused by their lower sequence numbers. The raw public data were reprocessed by TCRdb itself: fastp quality trimming at Q25, MiXCR clonotype calling, in-frame beta chains only. One record per CDR3 amino acid sequence lists the most common genes and DNA. These V and J calls rely on TCRdb rather than the paper's analysis. The table for this sample lists 5,500 or so distinct CDR3 sequences; 8.5% to 9% of them were counted only once. The ten biggest clones cover around 22% of the sample.

V gives up 7 bases and J gives up 1 base, and the segment between their germline ends measures 22 bases. The CDR3 runs 16 residues from the cysteine to the phenylalanine. The only DNA kept is the CDR3, 48 bases in frame from the first base. The germline V gene supplies CDR1 SQVTM and CDR2 ANQGSEA. The chain employs TRBV29-1 and TRBJ1-1, with the D gene call left open. The sequence was collected from an adult with HIV infection. The sample here was blood, taken during antiretroviral therapy. The nucleotides read TGCAGCGGCACGGGAGTCGCAGGCTTGGCGAACACTGAAGCTTTCTTT. This codes for CSGTGVAGLANTEAFF. Joined to the reference TRBV29-1 and TRBJ1-1 proteins, this CDR3 gives the full variable domain: SAVISQKPSRDICQRGTSLTIQCQVDSQVTMMFWYRQQPGQSLTLIATANQGSEATYESGFVIDKFPISRPNLTFSTLTVSNMSPEDSSIYLCSGTGVAGLANTEAFFGQGTRLTVV.